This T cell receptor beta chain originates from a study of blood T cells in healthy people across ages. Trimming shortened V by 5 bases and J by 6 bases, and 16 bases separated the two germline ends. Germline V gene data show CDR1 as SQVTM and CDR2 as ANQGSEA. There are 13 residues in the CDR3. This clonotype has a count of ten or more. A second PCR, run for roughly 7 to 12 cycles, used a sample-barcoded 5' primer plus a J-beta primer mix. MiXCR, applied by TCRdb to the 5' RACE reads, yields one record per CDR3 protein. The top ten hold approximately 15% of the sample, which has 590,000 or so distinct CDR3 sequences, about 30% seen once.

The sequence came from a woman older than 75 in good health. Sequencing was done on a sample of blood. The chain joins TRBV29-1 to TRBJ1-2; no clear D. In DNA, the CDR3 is TGCAGCGTTAGCGAACGAGGAATCGATGGCTACACCTTC. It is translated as CSVSERGIDGYTF.